What follows is one TCR beta chain and its context. CD45RO-negative, CCR7-selected cells formed the naive CD8 fraction, which excluded terminally differentiated effector memory CD45RA+ cells. Donors comprised healthy HIV-negative adults lacking recent acute infections or vaccinations. The record originates from a study of shared clonotypes between healthy human individuals. Across the whole study: CD4 naive cells filled three plates per donor, CD4 memory three, CD8 naive two and CD8 memory one.

Per sorted-subset replicate PCR, input was approximately 0.2 ug DNA, representing around 28,000 T cell genomes. TCRdb's table, derived via immunoSEQ multiplex PCR, lists solely in-frame clones and lacks some. Of roughly 2 million clones detected, about 95% appear once; the ten largest clones hold 1% to 1.3%. The germline V gene has CDR1 SGHDT and CDR2 YYEEEE. The CDR3 is 17 amino acids. Trimming at V came to 2 bases and at J to 1 base, leaving 8 bases not matched to a gene. The sample was naive CD8+ T cells sorted from blood. This clonotype was sampled from a man aged 18 to 29 in good health. The rearrangement joins TRBV5-6 to TRBJ2-3, with 9 bases aligning to TRBD2. The CDR3 sequence is CASSFIVASGGTDTQYF. CDR3 in DNA: TGTGCCAGCAGCTTTATTGTCGCTAGCGGGGGCACAGATACGCAGTATTTT.